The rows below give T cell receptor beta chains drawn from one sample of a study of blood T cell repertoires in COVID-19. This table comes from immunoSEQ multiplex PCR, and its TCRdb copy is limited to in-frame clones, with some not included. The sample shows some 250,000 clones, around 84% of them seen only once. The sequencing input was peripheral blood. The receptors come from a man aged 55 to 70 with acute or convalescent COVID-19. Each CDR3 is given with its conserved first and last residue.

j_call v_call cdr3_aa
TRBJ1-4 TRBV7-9 CASSTASGEKLFF
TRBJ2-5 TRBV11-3 CASSTGQGAETQYF
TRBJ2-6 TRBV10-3 CAAGGVSSGANVLTF
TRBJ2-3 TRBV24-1 CATSARGGTDTQYF
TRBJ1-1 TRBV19 CASNWNTEAFF
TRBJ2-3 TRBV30 CAWSVGSSGVTDTQYF
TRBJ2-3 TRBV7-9 CASSLAGTALGDTQYF
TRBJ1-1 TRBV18 CASSTTGPSTEAFF
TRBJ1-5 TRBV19 CATRQVLAQPQHF
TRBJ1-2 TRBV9 CASSVGGNYGYTF
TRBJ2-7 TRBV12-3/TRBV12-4 CASSNSYEQYF
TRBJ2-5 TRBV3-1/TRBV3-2 CASSPDTGYVGTQYF
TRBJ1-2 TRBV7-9 CASSPGVDGYTF
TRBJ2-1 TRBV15 CATSSRTGLDYNEQFF
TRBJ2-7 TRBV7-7 CASSPAPGYEQYF
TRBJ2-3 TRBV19 CASSTSGLAGVADTQYF
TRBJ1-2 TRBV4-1 CASSPGLLGGYTF
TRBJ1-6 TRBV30 CAWTPATGKHNSPLHF
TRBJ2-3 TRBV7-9 CASSSWTGGPDTQYF
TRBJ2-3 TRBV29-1 CSVRDRLSTDTQYF
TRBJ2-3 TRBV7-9 CASSTRQGADTQYF
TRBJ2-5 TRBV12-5 CASRQGEGVETQYF
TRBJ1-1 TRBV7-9 CASSLRGRQDHTEAFF
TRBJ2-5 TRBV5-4 CASSRTGSVRETQYF
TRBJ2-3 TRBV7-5 CARSLALRVAGGAPTRTDTQYF
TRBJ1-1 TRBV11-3 CASSSNRENTEAFF
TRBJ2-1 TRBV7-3 CASSRDRENEQFF
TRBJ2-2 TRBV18 CASSPRQLGPGELFF
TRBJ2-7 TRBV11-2 CASSLAGTSLYEQYF
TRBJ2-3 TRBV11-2 CASSFRVVPSTDTQYF
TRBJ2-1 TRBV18 CASSLTGRDEQFF
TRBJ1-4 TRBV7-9 CASSPRSEGEKLFF